This T cell receptor (beta chain) comes out of a study of T cell responses to AZD1222 COVID-19 vaccine. Findings and limits, study-wide: The breadth and depth of Spike-specific TCRs increased once two AZD1222 doses had been given. The CD4 TCRs associated with vaccination extended across spike and predominated at 160-218 and 743-854. At baseline, just 5 or 6 AZD1222 recipients tested seropositive. Donors were mostly white British, more females; clonal diversity possibly underestimated.

This clone has a single count. The antigen is unknown. One end of the junction is discordant with germline, which a read error may explain. CDR1 is SGHDT, CDR2 YYEEEE, per germline. The CDR3 is 9 residues long. Generated by immunoSEQ multiplex PCR, the TCRdb table keeps only in-frame clones and is missing some. Among around 160,000 clones listed, 80% to 90% were seen once. Sequencing was performed on peripheral blood, taken on day 0 of AZD1222 vaccination. The TCR was taken from an adult in good health. This chain joins TRBV5-6 and TRBJ2-7; no reliable D call. In DNA form, the CDR3 reads TGTGCCAGCAGCTTGCGGTGCCCCTTC. It specifies CASSLRCPF.